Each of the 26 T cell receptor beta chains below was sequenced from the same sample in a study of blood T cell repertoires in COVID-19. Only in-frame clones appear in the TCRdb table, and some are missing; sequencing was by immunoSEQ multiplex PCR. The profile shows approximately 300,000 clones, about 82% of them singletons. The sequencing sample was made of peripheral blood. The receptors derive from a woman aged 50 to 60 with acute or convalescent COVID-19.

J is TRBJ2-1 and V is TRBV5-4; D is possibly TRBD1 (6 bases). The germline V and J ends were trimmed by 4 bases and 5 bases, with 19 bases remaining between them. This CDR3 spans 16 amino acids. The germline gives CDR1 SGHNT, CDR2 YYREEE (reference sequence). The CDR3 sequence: CASSPVSGEKDNEQFF. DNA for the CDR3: TGTGCCAGCAGCCCTGTTTCAGGGGAAAAGGACAATGAGCAGTTCTTC. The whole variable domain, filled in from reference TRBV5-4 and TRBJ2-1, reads ETGVTQSPTHLIKTRGQQVTLRCSSQSGHNTVSWYQQALGQGPQFIFQYYREEENGRGNFPPRFSGLQFPNYSSELNVNALELDDSALYLCASSPVSGEKDNEQFFGPGTRLTVL.

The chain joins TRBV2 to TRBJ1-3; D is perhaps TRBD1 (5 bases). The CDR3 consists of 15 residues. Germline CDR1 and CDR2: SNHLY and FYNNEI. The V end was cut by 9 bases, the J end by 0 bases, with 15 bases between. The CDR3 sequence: CARGGAGSSGNTIYF. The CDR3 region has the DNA TGTGCCAGAGGAGGGGCAGGGAGCTCTGGAAACACCATATATTTT.

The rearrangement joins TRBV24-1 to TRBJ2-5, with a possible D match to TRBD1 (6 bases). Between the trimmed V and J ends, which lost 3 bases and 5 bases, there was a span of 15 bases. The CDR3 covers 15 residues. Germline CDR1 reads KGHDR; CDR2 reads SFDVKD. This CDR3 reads CATSDMGTTLETQYF. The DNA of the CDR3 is TGTGCCACCAGTGATATGGGGACAACATTGGAGACCCAGTACTTC.

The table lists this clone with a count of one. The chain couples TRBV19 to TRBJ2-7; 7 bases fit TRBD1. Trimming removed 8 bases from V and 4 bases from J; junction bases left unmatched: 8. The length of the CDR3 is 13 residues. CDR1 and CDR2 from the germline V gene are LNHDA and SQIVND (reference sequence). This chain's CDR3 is CASVNRGSYEQYF. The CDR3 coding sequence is TGTGCCAGTGTTAACAGGGGCAGTTACGAGCAGTACTTC.

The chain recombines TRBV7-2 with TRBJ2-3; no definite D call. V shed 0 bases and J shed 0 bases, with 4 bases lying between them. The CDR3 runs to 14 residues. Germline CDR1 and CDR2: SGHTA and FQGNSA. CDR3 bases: TGTGCCAGCAGCTTAGCGGCTAGCACAGATACGCAGTATTTT. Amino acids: CASSLAASTDTQYF.

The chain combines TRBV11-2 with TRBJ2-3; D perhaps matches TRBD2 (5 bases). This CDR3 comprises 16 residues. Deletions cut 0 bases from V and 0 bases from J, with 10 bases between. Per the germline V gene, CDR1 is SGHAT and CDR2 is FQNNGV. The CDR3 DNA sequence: TGTGCCAGCAGCTTAGATCCGGGGAGAAGCACAGATACGCAGTATTTT. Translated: CASSLDPGRSTDTQYF.

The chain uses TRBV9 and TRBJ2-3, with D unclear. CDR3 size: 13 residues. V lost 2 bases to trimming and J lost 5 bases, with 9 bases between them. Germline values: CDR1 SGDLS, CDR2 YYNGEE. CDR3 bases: TGTGCCAGCAGCGTCAACCTAGAAGATACGCAGTATTTT. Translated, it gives CASSVNLEDTQYF.

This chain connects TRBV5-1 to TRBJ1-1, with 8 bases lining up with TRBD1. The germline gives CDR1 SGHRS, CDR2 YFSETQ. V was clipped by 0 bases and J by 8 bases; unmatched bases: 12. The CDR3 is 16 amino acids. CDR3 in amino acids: CASSLEPQGAGVEAFF. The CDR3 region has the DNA TGCGCCAGCAGCTTGGAGCCCCAGGGGGCCGGTGTGGAAGCTTTCTTT.

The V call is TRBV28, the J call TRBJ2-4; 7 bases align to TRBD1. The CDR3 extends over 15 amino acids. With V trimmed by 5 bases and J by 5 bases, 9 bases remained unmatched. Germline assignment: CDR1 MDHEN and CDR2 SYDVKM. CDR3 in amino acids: CASSATGVGQNIQYF. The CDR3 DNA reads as TGTGCCAGCAGTGCTACAGGGGTTGGGCAAAACATTCAGTACTTC.

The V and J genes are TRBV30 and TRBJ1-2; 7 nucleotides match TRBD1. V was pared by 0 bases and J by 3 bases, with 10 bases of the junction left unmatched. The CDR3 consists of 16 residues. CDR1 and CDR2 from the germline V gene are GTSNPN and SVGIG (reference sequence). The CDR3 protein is CAWSVQGTALDYGYTF. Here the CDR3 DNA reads TGTGCCTGGAGTGTACAGGGGACGGCCCTGGACTATGGCTACACCTTC.

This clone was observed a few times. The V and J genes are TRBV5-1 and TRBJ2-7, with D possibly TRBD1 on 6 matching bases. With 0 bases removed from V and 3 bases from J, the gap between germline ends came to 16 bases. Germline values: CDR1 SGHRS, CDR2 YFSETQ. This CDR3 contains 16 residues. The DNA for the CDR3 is TGCGCCAGCAGCTTGGACACAGGGACCTTCGGCTACGAGCAGTACTTC. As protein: CASSLDTGTFGYEQYF. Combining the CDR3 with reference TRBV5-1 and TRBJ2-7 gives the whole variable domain KAGVTQTPRYLIKTRGQQVTLSCSPISGHRSVSWYQQTPGQGLQFLFEYFSETQRNKGNFPGRFSGRQFSNSRSEMNVSTLELGDSALYLCASSLDTGTFGYEQYFGPGTRLTVT.

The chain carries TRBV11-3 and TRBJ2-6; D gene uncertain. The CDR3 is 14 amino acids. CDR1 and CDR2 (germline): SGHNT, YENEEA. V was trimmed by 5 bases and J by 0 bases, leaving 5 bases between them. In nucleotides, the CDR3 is TGTGCCAGCAGCCCGTCCTCTGGGGCCAACGTCCTGACTTTC. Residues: CASSPSSGANVLTF. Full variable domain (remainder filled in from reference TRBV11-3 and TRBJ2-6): EAGVVQSPRYKIIEKKQPVAFWCNPISGHNTLYWYLQNLGQGPELLIRYENEEAVDDSQLPKDRFSAERLKGVDSTLKIQPAELGDSAVYLCASSPSSGANVLTFGAGSRLTVL.

The CDR3 DNA reads as TGTGCCAGCATGGGGAGCCCCGGGAGCTCCTACGAGCAGTACTTC. Amino acid sequence: CASMGSPGSSYEQYF. This rearrangement joins TRBV28 to TRBJ2-7, with D maybe TRBD2 (6 bases). This CDR3 contains 15 residues. Trimming left V 7 bases short and J 0 bases short, with 16 bases between. CDR1 is MDHEN and CDR2 is SYDVKM in the germline V gene. The full variable domain, its missing parts supplied by reference TRBV28 and TRBJ2-7, is DVKVTQSSRYLVKRTGEKVFLECVQDMDHENMFWYRQDPGLGLRLIYFSYDVKMKEKGDIPEGYSVSREKKERFSLILESASTNQTSMYLCASMGSPGSSYEQYFGPGTRLTVT.

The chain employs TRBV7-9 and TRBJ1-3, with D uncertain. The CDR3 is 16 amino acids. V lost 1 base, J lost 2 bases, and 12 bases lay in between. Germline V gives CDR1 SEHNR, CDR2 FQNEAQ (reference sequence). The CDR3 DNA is TGTGCCAGCAGCTTAGATTATTCGCGGCCTGGAAACACCATATATTTT. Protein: CASSLDYSRPGNTIYF.

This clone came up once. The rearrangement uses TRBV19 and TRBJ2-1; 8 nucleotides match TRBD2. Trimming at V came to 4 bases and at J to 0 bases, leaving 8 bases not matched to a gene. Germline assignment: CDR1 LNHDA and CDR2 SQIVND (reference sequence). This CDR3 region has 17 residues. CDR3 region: CASSTRTSRGSYNEQFF. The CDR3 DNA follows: TGTGCCAGTAGTACCCGGACTAGCCGGGGCTCCTACAATGAGCAGTTCTTC.

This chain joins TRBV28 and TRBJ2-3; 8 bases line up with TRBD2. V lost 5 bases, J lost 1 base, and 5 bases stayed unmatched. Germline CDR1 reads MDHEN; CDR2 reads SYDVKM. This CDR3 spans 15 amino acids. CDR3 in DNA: TGTGCCAGCAGTCCAAGCGGGAGAGGCACAGATACGCAGTATTTT. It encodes CASSPSGRGTDTQYF.

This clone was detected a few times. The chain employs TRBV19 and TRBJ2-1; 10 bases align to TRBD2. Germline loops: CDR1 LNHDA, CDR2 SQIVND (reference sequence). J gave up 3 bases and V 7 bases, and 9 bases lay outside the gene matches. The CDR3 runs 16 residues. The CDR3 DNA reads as TGTGCCAGTAACGGGGCTAGCGGGAGCCTCTACAATGAGCAGTTCTTC. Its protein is CASNGASGSLYNEQFF.

This chain's CDR3 is CASSQDSRVGGPQAKNIQYF. The CDR3, as DNA: TGTGCCAGCAGCCAAGATTCGCGAGTCGGGGGGCCTCAAGCCAAAAACATTCAGTACTTC. The chain employs TRBV4-2 and TRBJ2-4; weak D call: TRBD2 (7 bases). There are 20 residues in the CDR3. Germline V gives CDR1 LGHNA, CDR2 YNFKEQ. V was shortened by 0 bases and J by 0 bases, with 21 bases between the two germline ends.

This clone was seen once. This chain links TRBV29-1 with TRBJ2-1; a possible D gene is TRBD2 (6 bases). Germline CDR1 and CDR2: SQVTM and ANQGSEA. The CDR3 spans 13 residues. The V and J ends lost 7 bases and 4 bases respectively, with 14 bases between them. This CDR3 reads CSAGLRGYNEQFF. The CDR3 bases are TGCAGCGCGGGACTGCGAGGGTACAATGAGCAGTTCTTC.

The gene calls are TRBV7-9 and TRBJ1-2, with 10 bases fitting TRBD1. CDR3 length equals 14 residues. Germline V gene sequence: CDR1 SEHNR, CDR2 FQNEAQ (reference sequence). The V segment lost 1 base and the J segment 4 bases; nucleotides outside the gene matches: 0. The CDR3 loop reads CASSLGDRGYGYTF. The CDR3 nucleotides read TGTGCCAGCAGCTTAGGGGACAGGGGCTATGGCTACACCTTC.

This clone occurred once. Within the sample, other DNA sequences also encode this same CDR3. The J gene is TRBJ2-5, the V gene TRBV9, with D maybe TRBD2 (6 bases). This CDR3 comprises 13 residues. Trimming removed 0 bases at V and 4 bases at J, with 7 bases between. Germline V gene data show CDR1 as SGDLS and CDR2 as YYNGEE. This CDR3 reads CASSVVGGETQYF. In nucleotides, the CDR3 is TGTGCCAGCAGCGTAGTCGGGGGAGAGACCCAGTACTTC.

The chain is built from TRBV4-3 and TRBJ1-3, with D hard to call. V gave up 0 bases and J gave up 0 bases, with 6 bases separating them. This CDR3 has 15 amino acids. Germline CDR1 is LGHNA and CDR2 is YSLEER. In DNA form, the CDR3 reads TGCGCCAGCAGCCAAGAGCCCAGCTCTGGAAACACCATATATTTT. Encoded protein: CASSQEPSSGNTIYF.

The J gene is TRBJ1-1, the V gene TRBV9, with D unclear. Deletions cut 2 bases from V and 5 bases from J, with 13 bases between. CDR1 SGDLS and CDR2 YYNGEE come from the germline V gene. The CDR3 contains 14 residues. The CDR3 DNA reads TGTGCCAGCAGCGTGGGAGGTCTGAGGACTGAAGCTTTCTTT. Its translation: CASSVGGLRTEAFF.

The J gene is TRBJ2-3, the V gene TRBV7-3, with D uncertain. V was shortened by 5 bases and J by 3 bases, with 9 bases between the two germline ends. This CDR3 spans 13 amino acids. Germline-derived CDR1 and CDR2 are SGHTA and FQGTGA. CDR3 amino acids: CASSPGTTDTQYF. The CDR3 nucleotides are TGTGCCAGCAGCCCTGGTACAACAGATACGCAGTATTTT.

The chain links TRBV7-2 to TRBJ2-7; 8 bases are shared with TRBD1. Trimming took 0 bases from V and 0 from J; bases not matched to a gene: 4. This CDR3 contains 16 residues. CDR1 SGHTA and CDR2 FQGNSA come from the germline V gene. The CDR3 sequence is CASSLAVQGASYEQYF. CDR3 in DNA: TGTGCCAGCAGCTTAGCTGTCCAGGGGGCCTCCTACGAGCAGTACTTC.

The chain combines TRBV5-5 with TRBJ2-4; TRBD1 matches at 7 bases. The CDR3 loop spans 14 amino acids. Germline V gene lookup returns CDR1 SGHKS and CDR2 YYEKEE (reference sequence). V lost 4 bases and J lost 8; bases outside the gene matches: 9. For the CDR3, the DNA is TGTGCCAGCAGCACGGGACAGATCCAAGACATTCAGTACTTC. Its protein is CASSTGQIQDIQYF.